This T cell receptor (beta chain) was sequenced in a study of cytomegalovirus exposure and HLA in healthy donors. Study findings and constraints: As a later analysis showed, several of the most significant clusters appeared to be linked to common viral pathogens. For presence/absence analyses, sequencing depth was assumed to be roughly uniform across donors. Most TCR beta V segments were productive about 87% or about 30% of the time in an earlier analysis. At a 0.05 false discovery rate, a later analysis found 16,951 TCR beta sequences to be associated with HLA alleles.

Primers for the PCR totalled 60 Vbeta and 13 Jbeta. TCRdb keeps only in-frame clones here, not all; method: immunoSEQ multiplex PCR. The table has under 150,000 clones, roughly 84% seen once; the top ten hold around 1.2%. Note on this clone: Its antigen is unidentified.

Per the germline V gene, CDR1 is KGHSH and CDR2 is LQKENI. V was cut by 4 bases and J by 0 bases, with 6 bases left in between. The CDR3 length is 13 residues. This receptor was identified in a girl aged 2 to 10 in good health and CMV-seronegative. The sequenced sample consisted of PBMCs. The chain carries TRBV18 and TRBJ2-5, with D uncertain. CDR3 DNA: TGTGCCAGCTCACTCCAAAACCAAGAGACCCAGTACTTC. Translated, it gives CASSLQNQETQYF.